These 8 T cell receptor beta chains were sequenced from one sample in a study of blood T cells in healthy people across ages. A second PCR, run for roughly 6 to 11 cycles, used a sample-barcoded 5' primer plus a J-beta primer mix. TCRdb re-derived calls from the 5' RACE reads in MiXCR, one entry per CDR3 protein. Among around 800,000 distinct CDR3 sequences listed, around half were seen once. Sequenced sample: blood. Every receptor here comes from an elderly man in good health.

The chain carries TRBV15 and TRBJ2-1; D gene uncertain. V shed 2 bases and J shed 8 bases, with 19 bases lying between them. The CDR3 extends over 16 amino acids. Germline assignment: CDR1 LNHNV and CDR2 YYDKDF (reference sequence). The CDR3 is CATSRKGLAQLDEQFF. DNA of the CDR3: TGTGCCACCAGCAGAAAGGGATTAGCCCAGCTGGATGAGCAGTTCTTC.

The chain combines TRBV5-1 with TRBJ1-6; D is unresolved. Germline V gene lookup returns CDR1 SGHRS and CDR2 YFSETQ. The CDR3 contains 14 residues. V lost 0 bases, J lost 10 bases, and 11 bases lay in between. CDR3 in amino acids: CASSLERNLSPLHF. Here the CDR3 DNA reads TGCGCCAGCAGCTTGGAACGAAATTTGTCACCCCTCCACTTT.

As concerns this clonotype: A read error may be the cause here, since a much bigger clone is one base away. In nucleotides, the CDR3 is TGTGCCAGCAGTTTTTACGGCGAGCAGTACTTC. Translated: CASSFYGEQYF. The chain is built from TRBV28 and TRBJ2-4; no clear D. The last part of the DNA fits TRBJ2-7 better; the J call may be wrong. The CDR3 is 11 amino acids. CDR1 MDHEN and CDR2 SYDVKM come from the germline V gene.

J is TRBJ2-1 and V is TRBV2, with TRBD2 matching 13 bases. Germline V gene sequence: CDR1 SNHLY, CDR2 FYNNEI. The CDR3 runs 15 residues. Trimming cost V 7 bases and J 6 bases; bases outside gene matches: 6. For the CDR3, the DNA is TGTGCCAGCACCCGACTAGCGGGAGGTCTCAATGAGCAGTTCTTC. It is translated as CASTRLAGGLNEQFF.

This clonotype came up a few times. V and J are TRBV4-2 and TRBJ1-1; D is uncertain. Germline V CDR1 and CDR2: LGHNA, YNFKEQ. V lost 1 base, J lost 0 bases, and 3 bases lay in between. The CDR3 loop spans 13 amino acids. CDR3 sequence: CASSQAMNTEAFF. CDR3 DNA sequence: TGTGCCAGCAGCCAAGCCATGAACACTGAAGCTTTCTTT.

This chain joins TRBV21-1 and TRBJ2-7. TRBV21-1 is a pseudogene locus. CDR3 size: 16 residues. The DNA for the CDR3 is TGTGCCAGCAGCAAAGGACCGACCCACCATTCCTACGAGCAGTACTTC. It translates to CASSKGPTHHSYEQYF.

The J gene is TRBJ2-1, the V gene TRBV12-3 or TRBV12-4, with 15 bases aligning to TRBD2. There are 15 residues in the CDR3. The ends lost 1 base at V and 13 bases at J; junction bases unmatched: 5. CDR3 nucleotide sequence: TGTGCCAGCAGTTTAGGGACTAGCGGGAGGGCGGGACAGTTCTTC. This codes for CASSLGTSGRAGQFF.

The chain couples TRBV12-3 or TRBV12-4 to TRBJ2-1, with 10 bases matching TRBD2. Unmatched junction bases numbered 9, after V lost 3 bases and J lost 10 bases. This CDR3 contains 15 residues. CDR3 DNA sequence: TGTGCCAGCAGTTTTCGAGCGGGAGGGCCGGGGGAGCAGTTCTTC. The encoded protein is CASSFRAGGPGEQFF.